This T cell receptor (beta chain) derives from a study of CD8 T cells in Susac syndrome. Trimming took off 4 bases at V and 4 bases at J, with 11 bases between the two ends. The CDR3 has 14 amino acids. Germline-derived CDR1 and CDR2 are LGHDT and YNNKEL (reference sequence). This clonotype was counted a few times. Reverse transcription of about 0.5 to 1 ug RNA was performed with random hexamers. One entry per CDR3 protein results from TCRdb running MiXCR on the immunoSEQ multiplex PCR reads. Of around 190,000 distinct CDR3 sequences detected, over 85% appear once; the ten largest clones hold 0.1% to 0.12%.

The J gene is TRBJ2-1, the V gene TRBV3-1, with a possible D match to TRBD2 (5 bases). Material: CD4+ T cells from PBMCs. The origin of this receptor is a human donor in good health. The CDR3 region is CASSLRTSYNEQFF. The DNA for the CDR3 is TGTGCCAGCAGCCTTCGGACTTCTTACAATGAGCAGTTCTTC.